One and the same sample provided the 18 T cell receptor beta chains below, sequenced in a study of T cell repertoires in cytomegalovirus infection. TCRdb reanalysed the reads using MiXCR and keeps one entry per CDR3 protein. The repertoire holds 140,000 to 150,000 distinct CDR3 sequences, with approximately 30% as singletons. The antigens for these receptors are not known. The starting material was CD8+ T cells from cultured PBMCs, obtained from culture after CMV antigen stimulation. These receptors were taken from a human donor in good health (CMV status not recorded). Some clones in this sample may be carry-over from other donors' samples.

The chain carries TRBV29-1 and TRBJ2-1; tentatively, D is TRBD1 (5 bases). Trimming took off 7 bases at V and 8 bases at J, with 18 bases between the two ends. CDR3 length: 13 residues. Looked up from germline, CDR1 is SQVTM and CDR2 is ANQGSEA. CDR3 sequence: CSAQTTERDEQFF. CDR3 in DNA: TGCAGCGCTCAGACGACAGAAAGGGATGAGCAGTTCTTC.

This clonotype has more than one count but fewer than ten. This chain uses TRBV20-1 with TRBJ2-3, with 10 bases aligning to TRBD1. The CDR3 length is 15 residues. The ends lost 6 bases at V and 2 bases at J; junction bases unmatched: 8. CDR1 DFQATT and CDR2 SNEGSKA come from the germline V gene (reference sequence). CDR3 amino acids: CSAEGDRGYTDTQYF. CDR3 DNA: TGCAGTGCCGAGGGGGACAGGGGTTACACAGATACGCAGTATTTT.

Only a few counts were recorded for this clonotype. The CDR3 coding sequence is TGTGCCAGCAGCTCTATACTGAAGGGAGATTATGGAAACACCATATATTTT. This gives the protein CASSSILKGDYGNTIYF. The chain joins TRBV7-3 to TRBJ1-3; the D is unclear. The germline V and J ends were trimmed by 4 bases and 3 bases, with 19 bases remaining between them. From germline, CDR1 is SGHTA and CDR2 FQGTGA. This CDR3 has 17 amino acids.

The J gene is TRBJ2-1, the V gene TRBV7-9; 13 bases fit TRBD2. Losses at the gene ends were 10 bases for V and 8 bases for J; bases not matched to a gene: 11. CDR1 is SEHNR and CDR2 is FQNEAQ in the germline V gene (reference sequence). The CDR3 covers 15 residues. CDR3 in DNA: TGTGCCACCCGGCCAACTAGCGGGGGGGCGGATGAGCAGTTCTTC. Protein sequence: CATRPTSGGADEQFF.

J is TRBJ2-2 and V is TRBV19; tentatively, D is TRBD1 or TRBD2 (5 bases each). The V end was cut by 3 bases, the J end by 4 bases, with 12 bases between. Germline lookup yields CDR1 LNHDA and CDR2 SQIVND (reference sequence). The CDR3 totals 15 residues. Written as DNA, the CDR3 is TGTGCCAGTAGTATCGGGACCAGAGGCACCGGGGAGCTGTTTTTT. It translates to CASSIGTRGTGELFF.

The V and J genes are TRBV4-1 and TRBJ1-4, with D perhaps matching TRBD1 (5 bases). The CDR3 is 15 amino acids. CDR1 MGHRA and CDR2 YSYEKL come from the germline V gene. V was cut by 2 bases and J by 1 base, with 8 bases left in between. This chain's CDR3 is CASSQSQGTNEKLFF. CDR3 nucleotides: TGCGCCAGCAGCCAATCCCAGGGAACTAATGAAAAACTGTTTTTT.

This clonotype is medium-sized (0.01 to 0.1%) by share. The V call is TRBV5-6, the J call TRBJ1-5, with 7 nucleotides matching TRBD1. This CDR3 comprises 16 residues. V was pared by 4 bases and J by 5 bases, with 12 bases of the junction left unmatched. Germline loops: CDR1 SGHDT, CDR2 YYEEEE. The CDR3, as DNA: TGTGCCAGCAGCCGAAGGGCACAGGGGAACTATCAGCCCCAGCATTTT. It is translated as CASSRRAQGNYQPQHF.

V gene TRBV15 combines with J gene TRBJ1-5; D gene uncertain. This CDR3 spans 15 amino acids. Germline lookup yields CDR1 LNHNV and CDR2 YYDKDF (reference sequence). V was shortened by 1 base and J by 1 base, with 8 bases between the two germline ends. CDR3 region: CATSRGVGSNQPQHF. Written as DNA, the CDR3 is TGTGCCACCAGCAGAGGGGTGGGAAGCAATCAGCCCCAGCATTTT.

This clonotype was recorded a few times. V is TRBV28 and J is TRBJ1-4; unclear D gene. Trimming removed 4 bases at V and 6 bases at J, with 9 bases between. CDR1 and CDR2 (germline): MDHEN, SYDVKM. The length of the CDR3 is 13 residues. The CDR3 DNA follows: TGTGCCAGCAGTTCTCGCCTTCATGAAAAACTGTTTTTT. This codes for CASSSRLHEKLFF. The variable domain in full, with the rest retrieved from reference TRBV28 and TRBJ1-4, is DVKVTQSSRYLVKRTGEKVFLECVQDMDHENMFWYRQDPGLGLRLIYFSYDVKMKEKGDIPEGYSVSREKKERFSLILESASTNQTSMYLCASSSRLHEKLFFGSGTQLSVL.

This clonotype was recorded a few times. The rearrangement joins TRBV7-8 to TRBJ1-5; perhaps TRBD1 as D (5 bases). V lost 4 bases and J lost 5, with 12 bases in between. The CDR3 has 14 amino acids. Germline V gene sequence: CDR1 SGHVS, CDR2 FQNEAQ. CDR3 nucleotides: TGTGCCAGCAGCTCAGACAGAACCTATCAGCCCCAGCATTTT. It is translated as CASSSDRTYQPQHF.

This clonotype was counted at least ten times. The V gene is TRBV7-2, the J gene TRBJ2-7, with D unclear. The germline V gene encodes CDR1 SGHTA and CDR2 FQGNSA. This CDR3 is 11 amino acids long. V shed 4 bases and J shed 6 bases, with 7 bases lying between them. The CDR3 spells CASSSTFEQYF. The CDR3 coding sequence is TGTGCCAGCAGCTCTACTTTCGAGCAGTACTTC.

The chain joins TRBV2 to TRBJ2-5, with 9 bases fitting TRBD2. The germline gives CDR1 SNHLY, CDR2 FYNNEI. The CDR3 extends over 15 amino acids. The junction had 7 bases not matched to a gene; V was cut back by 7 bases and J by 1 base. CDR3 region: CASTGSGGLQETQYF. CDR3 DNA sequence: TGTGCCAGCACCGGAAGCGGGGGGCTCCAAGAGACCCAGTACTTC. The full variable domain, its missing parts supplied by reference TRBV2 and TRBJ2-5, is EPEVTQTPSHQVTQMGQEVILRCVPISNHLYFYWYRQILGQKVEFLVSFYNNEISEKSEIFDDQFSVERPDGSNFTLKIRSTKLEDSAMYFCASTGSGGLQETQYFGPGTRLLVL.

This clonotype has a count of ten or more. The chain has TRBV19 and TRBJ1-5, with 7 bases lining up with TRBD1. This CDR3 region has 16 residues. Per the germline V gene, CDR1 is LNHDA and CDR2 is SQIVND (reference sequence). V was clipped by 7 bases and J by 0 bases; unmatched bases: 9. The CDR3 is CASNKDRTYSNQPQHF. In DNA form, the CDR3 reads TGTGCCAGTAATAAGGACAGGACTTATAGCAATCAGCCCCAGCATTTT. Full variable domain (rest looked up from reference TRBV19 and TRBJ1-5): DGGITQSPKYLFRKEGQNVTLSCEQNLNHDAMYWYRQDPGQGLRLIYYSQIVNDFQKGDIAEGYSVSREKKESFPLTVTSAQKNPTAFYLCASNKDRTYSNQPQHFGDGTRLSIL.

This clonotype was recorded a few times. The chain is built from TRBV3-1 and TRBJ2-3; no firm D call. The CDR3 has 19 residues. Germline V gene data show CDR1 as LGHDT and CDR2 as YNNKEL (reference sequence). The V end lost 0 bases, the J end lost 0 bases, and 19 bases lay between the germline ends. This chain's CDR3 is CASSQDLNLPGLSTDTQYF. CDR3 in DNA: TGTGCCAGCAGCCAAGATTTGAACTTACCCGGTCTTAGCACAGATACGCAGTATTTT.

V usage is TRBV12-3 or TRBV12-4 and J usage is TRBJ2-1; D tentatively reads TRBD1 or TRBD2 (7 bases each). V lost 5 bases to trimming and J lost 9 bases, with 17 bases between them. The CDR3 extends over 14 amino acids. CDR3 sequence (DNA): TGTGCCAGCAGTCGACGGGACAGCGGGACTGAGCAGTTCTTC. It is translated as CASSRRDSGTEQFF.

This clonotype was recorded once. The CDR3 reads CSARTWKNTEAFF. Written as DNA, the CDR3 is TGCAGTGCCCGTACCTGGAAGAACACTGAAGCTTTCTTT. This chain connects TRBV20-1 to TRBJ1-1; D gene uncertain. Trimming took 6 bases from V and 1 from J, leaving 12 bases between them. Germline loops: CDR1 DFQATT, CDR2 SNEGSKA (reference sequence). The CDR3 totals 13 residues.

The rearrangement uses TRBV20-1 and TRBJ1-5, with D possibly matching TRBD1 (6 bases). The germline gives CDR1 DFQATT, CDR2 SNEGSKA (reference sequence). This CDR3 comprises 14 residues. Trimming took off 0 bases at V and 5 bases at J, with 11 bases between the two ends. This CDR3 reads CSARDGRGDQPQHF. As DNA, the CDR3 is TGCAGTGCTAGAGATGGTAGGGGGGATCAGCCCCAGCATTTT.

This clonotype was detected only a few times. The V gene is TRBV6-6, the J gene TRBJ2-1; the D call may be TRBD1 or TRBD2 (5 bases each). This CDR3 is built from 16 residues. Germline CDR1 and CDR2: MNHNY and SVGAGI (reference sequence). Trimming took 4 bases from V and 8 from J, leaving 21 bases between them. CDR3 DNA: TGTGCCAGCAGTTTCACCGGGACCCCAGATTCGGATGAGCAGTTCTTC. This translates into CASSFTGTPDSDEQFF.